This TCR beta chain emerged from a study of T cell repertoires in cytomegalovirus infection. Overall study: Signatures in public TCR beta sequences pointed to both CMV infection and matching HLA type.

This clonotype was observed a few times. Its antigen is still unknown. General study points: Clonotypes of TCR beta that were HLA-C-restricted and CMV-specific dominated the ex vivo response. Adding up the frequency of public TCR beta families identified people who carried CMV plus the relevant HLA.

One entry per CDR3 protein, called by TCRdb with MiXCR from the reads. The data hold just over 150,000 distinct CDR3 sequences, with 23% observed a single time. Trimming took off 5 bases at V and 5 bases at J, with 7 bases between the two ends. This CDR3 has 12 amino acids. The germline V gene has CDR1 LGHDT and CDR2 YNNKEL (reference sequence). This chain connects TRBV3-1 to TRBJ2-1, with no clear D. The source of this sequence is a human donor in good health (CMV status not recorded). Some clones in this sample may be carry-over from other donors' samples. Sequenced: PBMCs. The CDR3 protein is CASSSENNEQFF. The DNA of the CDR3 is TGTGCCAGCAGCTCAGAGAACAATGAGCAGTTCTTC.